This T cell receptor beta chain emerged from a study of blood T cell repertoires in COVID-19. Study information: PBMCs, B-cell-depleted T cells, or T cells provided the cDNA or gDNA that made up the material.

Cohort assignment relied on participant-reported clinical history. Donors of Cohort 3 who recovered were those that had two negative PCRs, clearance, or symptom resolution. The repertoire was sequenced with immunoSEQ multiplex PCR; TCRdb's copy has only in-frame clones and lacks some. The data hold about 250,000 clones, with about nine tenths observed a single time. This clonotype was obtained from a man in his forties or fifties who had recovered from COVID-19. Material: PBMCs or T cells enriched from blood (not recorded which).

CDR3 in DNA: TGTGCCAGCAGCGGTTGGGGCATCACCAGCTCCTACGAGCAGTACTTC. It codes for CASSGWGITSSYEQYF. The chain employs TRBV11-2 and TRBJ2-7, with D maybe TRBD1 (5 bases). The germline CDR1 and CDR2 sequences are SGHAT and FQNNGV. The CDR3 spans 16 residues. Trimming removed 5 bases at V and 0 bases at J, with 17 bases between.